This TCR beta chain was recovered during a study of blood T cell repertoires in COVID-19. Across the whole study: Sites across the United States, Italy and Spain contributed samples from acute and convalescent COVID-19. T cells, B-cell-depleted T cells, or PBMCs supplied cDNA or gDNA.

Original analysis: Amplification of reference gene primers was used by the study to estimate nucleated cell counts. Produced via immunoSEQ multiplex PCR; TCRdb's table is partial and in-frame only. V and J calls plus clone size are reproduced from that table; the DNA served to infer D and trimming. The sample has 80,000 to 130,000 clones, 80% to 95% seen once. The CDR3 runs to 13 residues. CDR1 and CDR2 (germline): KGHSH, LQKENI. V dropped 3 bases and J dropped 5; count of bases not matched to a gene: 1. Turning to this clone: At the DNA level, this CDR3 is encoded by other sequences in the same sample as well.

The source material was peripheral blood. The receptor comes from a man aged 70-80 years with acute or convalescent COVID-19. V gene TRBV18 combines with J gene TRBJ1-5; TRBD1 aligns across 7 bases. CDR3 DNA: TGTGCCAGCTCACCTCAGGGGGATCAGCCCCAGCATTTT. Protein product: CASSPQGDQPQHF.